This T cell receptor beta chain is drawn from a study of neoadjuvant anti-PD-1 for oral cavity cancer. CDR1 and CDR2 from the germline V gene are SQVTM and ANQGSEA. V was shortened by 3 bases and J by 5 bases, with 13 bases between the two germline ends. The CDR3 is 13 amino acids. The time point is: after neoadjuvant nivolumab, at surgical resection. Study findings and constraints: TCR analyses covered only a few patients per response group.

Sequenced by immunoSEQ multiplex PCR; TCRdb stores in-frame clones only, minus some. The sample has about 42,000 clones; 60% to 80% are singletons. Comment on this clone: Its specificity is unknown.

The V call is TRBV29-1, the J call TRBJ1-1; TRBD1 might be the D (5 bases). The specimen comprised PBMCs, sampled after nivolumab (anti-PD-1) treatment. The clonotype was recovered from a person aged 35 to 85 with oral cavity squamous cell carcinoma. As DNA, the CDR3 is TGCAGCGTTGATAGGGGTCGAGGGACTGAAGCTTTCTTT. This translates into CSVDRGRGTEAFF.